The T cell receptor beta chain described here comes from a study of T cells expressing NK-cell markers. Germline V gene lookup returns CDR1 SGHTA and CDR2 FQGNSA. The CDR3 spans 15 residues. Study conclusions and caveats: Dominant NKG2C+ clonotypes accounted for roughly 1.0-8% of CD8+ T cells in about six donors.

TCRdb re-called the 5' RACE reads and gives one entry per CDR3 protein, without DNA. This sample's table has some 340,000 distinct CDR3 sequences. Of note for this clonotype: The antigen is undetermined.

This chain joins TRBV7-2 and TRBJ2-7; TCRdb's D gene call, TRBD1, goes unchecked for lack of DNA. What was sequenced was blood T cells: a sorted CD56 or NKG2C T cell subset, CD4+ or CD8+ T cells, or bulk PBMC T cells (not recorded which). This TCR derives from a man aged 18-69 years in good health. The chain's CDR3 is CASSPKIRGNYEQYF.